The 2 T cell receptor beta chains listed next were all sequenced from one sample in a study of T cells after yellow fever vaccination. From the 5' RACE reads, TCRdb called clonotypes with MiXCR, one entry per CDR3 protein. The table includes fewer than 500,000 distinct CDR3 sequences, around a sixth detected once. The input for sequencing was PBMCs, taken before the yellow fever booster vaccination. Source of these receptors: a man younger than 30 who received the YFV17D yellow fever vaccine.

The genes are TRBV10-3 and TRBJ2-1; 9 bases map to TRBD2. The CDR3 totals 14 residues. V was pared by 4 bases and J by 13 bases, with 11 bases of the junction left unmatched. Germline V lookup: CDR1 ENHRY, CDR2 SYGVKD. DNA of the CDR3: TGTGCCATCAGTGGATCTAGCGGGGAGGCGGGACAGTTCTTC. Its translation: CAISGSSGEAGQFF.

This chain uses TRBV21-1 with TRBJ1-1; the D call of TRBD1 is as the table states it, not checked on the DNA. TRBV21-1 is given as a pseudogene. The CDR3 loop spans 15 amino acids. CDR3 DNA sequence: TGTGCCAGCAGCAAAGAGGAGGGGGATAACACTGAAGCTTTCTTT. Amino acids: CASSKEEGDNTEAFF.